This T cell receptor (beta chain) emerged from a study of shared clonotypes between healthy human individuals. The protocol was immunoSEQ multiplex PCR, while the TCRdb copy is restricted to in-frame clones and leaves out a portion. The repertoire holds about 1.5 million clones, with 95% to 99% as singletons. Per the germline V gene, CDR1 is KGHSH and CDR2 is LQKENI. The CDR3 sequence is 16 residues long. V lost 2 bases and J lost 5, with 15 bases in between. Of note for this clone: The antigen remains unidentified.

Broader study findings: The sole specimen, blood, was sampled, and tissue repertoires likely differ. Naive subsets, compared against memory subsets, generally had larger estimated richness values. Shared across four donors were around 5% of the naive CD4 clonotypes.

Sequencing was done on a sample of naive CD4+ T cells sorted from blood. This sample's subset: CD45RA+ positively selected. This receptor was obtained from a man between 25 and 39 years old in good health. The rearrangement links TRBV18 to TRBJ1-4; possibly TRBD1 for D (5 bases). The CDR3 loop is CASSPLVQGRNEKLFF. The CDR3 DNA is TGTGCCAGCTCACCATTGGTCCAGGGTCGAAATGAAAAACTGTTTTTT.